This TCR beta chain was captured by sequencing in a study of blood T cell repertoires in COVID-19. For the study at large: Specimens from acute and convalescent COVID-19 originated in the United States, Italy and Spain. PBMCs, B-cell-depleted T cells, or T cells provided the cDNA or gDNA that made up the material.

In the authors' workflow: Nucleated cell number was recorded as an estimate derived from reference gene primer amplification. The data were produced by immunoSEQ multiplex PCR, yet TCRdb's version contains in-frame clones alone and is incomplete. V, J and clone size are taken as reported in that table, and D and trimming were inferred from the DNA itself. The sample carries 15,000 to 20,000 clones, roughly 81% recorded once. Per the germline V gene, CDR1 is GTSNPN and CDR2 is SVGIG (reference sequence). V was trimmed by 2 bases and J by 5 bases, leaving 9 bases between them. The CDR3 totals 12 residues.

The sequence was obtained from a man aged 60 to 75 with acute or convalescent COVID-19. V gene TRBV30 combines with J gene TRBJ1-2; D might be TRBD1 (5 bases). The material sequenced was peripheral blood. The CDR3 bases are TGTGCCTGGAGTACGGGGGGATATGGCTACACCTTC. Translating gives CAWSTGGYGYTF.